These T cell receptor beta chains were read from a single sample in a study of human T cells and chemical hapten exposure. One entry per CDR3 protein, called by TCRdb with MiXCR from the RACE reads. The sample shows tens of thousands of distinct CDR3 sequences, around 7% of them seen only once. The source material was whole blood, sampled in connection with sensitization to the hapten diphenylcyclopropenone (DPC). Receptors were obtained from a woman aged 25 to 45 with alopecia areata. Some clones in this sample may be carry-over from other donors' samples. CDR3s include the opening cysteine and the closing phenylalanine or tryptophan.

CDR3,V
CSVQAYEQFF,TRBV29-1
CASSYEGDYYEQYF,TRBV6-5
CASSPRTGTQNIQYF,TRBV5-4
CASRPGQIYNYGYTF,TRBV12-3/TRBV12-4
CASMITGGMFAFF,TRBV6-1
CASSPRTGGYSNQPQHF,TRBV19
CAWSASYYEQYF,TRBV30
CASSPEGLAPQYF,TRBV18
CASSQTGNTEAFF,TRBV6-6
CASSLLEAKNIQYF,TRBV18
CASSIINTGELFF,TRBV21-1
CASSLGAATNEKLFF,TRBV11-2
CASSPRGQGNQPQHF,TRBV18
CASSMSGFNEQYF,TRBV19
CASSLISTEAFF,TRBV7-9